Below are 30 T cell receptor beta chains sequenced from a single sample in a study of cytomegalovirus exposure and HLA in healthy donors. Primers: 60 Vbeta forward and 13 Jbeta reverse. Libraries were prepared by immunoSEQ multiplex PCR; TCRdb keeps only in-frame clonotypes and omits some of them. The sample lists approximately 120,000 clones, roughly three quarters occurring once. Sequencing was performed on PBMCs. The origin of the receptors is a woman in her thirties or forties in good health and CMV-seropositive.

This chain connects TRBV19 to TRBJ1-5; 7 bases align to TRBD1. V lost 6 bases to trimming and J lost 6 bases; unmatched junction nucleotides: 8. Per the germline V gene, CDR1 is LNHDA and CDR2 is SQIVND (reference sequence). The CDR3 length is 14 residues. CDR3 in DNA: TGTGCCAGTAGGGTGGAAGGGGGCGGTCAGCCCCAGCATTTT. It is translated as CASRVEGGGQPQHF.

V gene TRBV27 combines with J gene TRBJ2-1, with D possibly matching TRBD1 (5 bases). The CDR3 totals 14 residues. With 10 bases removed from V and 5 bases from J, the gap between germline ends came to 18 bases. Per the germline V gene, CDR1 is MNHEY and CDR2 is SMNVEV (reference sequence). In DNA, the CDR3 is TGTGCCACCCTACAGGACCGGGCGCACAATGAGCAGTTCTTC. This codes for CATLQDRAHNEQFF.

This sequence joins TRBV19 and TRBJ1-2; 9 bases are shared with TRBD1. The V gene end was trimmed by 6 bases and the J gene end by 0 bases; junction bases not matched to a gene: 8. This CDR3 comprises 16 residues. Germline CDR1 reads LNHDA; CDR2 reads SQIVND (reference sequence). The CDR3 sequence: CASSFGTGSSNYGYTF. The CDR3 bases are TGTGCCAGTAGCTTCGGGACAGGGTCTTCTAACTATGGCTACACCTTC. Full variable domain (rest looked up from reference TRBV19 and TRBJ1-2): DGGITQSPKYLFRKEGQNVTLSCEQNLNHDAMYWYRQDPGQGLRLIYYSQIVNDFQKGDIAEGYSVSREKKESFPLTVTSAQKNPTAFYLCASSFGTGSSNYGYTFGSGTRLTVV.

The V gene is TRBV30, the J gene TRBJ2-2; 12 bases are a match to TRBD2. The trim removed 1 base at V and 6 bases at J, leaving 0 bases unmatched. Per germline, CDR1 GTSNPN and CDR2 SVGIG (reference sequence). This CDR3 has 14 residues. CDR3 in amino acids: CAWSGLAGAGELFF. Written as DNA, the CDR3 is TGTGCCTGGAGTGGACTAGCGGGGGCCGGGGAGCTGTTTTTT.

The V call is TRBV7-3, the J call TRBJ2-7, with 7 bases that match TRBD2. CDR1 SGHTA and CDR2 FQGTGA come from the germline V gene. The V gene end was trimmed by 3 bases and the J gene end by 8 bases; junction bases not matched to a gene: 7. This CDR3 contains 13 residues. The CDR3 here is CASSLSERGKQYF. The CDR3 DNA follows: TGTGCCAGCAGCTTGAGTGAGCGGGGCAAGCAGTACTTC.

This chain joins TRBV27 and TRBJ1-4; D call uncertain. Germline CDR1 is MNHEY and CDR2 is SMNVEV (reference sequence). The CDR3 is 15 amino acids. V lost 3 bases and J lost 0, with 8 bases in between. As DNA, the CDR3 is TGTGCCAGCAGTTTTCGGTTTGCAACTAATGAAAAACTGTTTTTT. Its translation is CASSFRFATNEKLFF.

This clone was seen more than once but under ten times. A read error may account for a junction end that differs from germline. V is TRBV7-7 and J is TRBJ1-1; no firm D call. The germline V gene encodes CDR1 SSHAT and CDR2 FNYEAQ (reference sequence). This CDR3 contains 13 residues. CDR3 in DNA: TGTGCTAGCAGCCTAGAGCGGGGAACTGAAGCTTTCTTT. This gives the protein CASSLERGTEAFF.

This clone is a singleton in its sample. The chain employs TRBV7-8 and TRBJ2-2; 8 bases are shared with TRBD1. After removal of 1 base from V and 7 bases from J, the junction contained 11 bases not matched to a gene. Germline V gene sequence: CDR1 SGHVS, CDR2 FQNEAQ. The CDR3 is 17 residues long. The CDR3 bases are TGTGCCAGCAGCTTAGAGGGCCCCAGGGGGCTCAACGGGGAGCTGTTTTTT. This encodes CASSLEGPRGLNGELFF.

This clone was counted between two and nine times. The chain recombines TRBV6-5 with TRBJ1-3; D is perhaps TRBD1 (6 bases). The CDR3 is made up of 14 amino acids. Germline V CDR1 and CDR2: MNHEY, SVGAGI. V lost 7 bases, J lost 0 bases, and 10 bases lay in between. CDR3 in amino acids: CASTRTASGNTIYF. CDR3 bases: TGTGCCAGCACAAGGACAGCCTCTGGAAACACCATATATTTT.

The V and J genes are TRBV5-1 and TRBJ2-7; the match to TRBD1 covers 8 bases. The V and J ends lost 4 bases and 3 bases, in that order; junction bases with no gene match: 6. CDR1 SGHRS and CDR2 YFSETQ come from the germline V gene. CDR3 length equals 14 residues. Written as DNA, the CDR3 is TGCGCCAGCAGCCGCCGGGACAGGAACTACGAGCAGTACTTC. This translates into CASSRRDRNYEQYF.

CDR3 DNA sequence: TGCAGCGTTGACCGCAGTGACTCTAGTACTGAAGCTTTCTTT. Amino acids: CSVDRSDSSTEAFF. The J gene is TRBJ1-1, the V gene TRBV29-1; no clear D gene. Looked up from germline, CDR1 is SQVTM and CDR2 is ANQGSEA. This CDR3 has 14 amino acids. V was trimmed by 3 bases and J by 5 bases, leaving 16 bases between them.

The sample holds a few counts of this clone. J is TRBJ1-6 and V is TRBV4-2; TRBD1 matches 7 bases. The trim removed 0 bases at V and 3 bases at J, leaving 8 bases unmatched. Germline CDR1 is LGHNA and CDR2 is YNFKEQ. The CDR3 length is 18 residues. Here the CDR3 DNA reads TGTGCCAGCAGCCAAGACCCGGGACAGTCTTACTATAATTCACCCCTCCACTTT. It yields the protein CASSQDPGQSYYNSPLHF.

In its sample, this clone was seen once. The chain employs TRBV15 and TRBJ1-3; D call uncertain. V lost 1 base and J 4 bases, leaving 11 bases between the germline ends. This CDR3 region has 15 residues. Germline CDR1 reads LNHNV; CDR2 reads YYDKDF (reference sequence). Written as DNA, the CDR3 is TGTGCCACCAGCAGAGGGGGTGGAGGGGGAAACACCATATATTTT. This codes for CATSRGGGGGNTIYF.

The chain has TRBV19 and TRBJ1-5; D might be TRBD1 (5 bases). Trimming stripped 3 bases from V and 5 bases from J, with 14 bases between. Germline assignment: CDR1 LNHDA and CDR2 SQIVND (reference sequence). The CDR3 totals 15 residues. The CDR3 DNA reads TGTGCCAGTAGTATTGCCTCCAGGGACTATCAGCCCCAGCATTTT. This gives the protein CASSIASRDYQPQHF.

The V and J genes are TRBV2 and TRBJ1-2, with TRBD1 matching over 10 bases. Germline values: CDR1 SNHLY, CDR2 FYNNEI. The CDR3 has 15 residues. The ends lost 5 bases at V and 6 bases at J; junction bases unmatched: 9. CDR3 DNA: TGTGCCAGCAGTCCCAACAGGGACAGGGGTAATGGCTACACCTTC. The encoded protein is CASSPNRDRGNGYTF.

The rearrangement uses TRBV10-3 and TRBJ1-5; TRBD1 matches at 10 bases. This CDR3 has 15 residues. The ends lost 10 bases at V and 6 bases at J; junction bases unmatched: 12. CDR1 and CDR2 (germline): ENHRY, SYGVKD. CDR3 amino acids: CATTLDRGPGQPQHF. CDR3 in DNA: TGTGCCACAACCCTCGACAGGGGGCCGGGTCAGCCCCAGCATTTT.

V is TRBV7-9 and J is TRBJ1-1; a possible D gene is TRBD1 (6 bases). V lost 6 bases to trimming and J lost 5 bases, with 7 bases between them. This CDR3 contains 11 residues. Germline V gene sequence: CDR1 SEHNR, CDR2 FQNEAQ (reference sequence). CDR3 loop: CASSQGTEAFF. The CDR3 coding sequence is TGTGCCAGCAGTCAGGGGACTGAAGCTTTCTTT.

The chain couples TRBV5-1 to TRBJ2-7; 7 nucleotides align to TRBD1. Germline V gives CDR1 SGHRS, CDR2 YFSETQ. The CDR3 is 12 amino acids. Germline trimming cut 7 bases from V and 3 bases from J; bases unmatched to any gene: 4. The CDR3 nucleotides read TGCGCCAGCTTGGGGGACAGCTACGAGCAGTACTTC. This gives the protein CASLGDSYEQYF.

The CDR3 nucleotides read TGTGCCAGCAGCGGAACGGGACTTCAAGAGACCCAGTACTTC. This encodes CASSGTGLQETQYF. V and J are TRBV5-4 and TRBJ2-5, with D maybe TRBD2 (6 bases). The CDR3 is 14 amino acids. The germline CDR1 and CDR2 sequences are SGHNT and YYREEE (reference sequence). The V gene lost 4 bases and the J gene lost 2 bases, with 12 bases spanning the gap. The full variable domain, with the rest looked up from reference TRBV5-4 and TRBJ2-5, is ETGVTQSPTHLIKTRGQQVTLRCSSQSGHNTVSWYQQALGQGPQFIFQYYREEENGRGNFPPRFSGLQFPNYSSELNVNALELDDSALYLCASSGTGLQETQYFGPGTRLLVL.

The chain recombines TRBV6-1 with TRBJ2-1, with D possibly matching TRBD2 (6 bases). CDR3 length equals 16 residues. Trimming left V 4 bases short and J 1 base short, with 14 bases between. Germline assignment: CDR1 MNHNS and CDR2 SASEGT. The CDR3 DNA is TGTGCCAGCAGTGGTGCTATGGCGGGGTCCTACAATGAGCAGTTCTTC. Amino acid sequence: CASSGAMAGSYNEQFF.

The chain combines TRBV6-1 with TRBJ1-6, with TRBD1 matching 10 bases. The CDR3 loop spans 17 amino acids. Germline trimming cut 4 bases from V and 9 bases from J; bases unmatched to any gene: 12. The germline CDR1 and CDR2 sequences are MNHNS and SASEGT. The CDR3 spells CASSGLTGGILGSPLHF. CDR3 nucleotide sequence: TGTGCCAGCAGTGGGCTGACAGGGGGCATTTTAGGTTCACCCCTCCACTTT.

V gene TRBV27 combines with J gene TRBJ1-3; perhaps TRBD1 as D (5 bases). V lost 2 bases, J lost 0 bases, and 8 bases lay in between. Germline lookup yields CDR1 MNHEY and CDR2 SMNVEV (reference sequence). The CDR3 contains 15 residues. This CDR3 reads CASSLQGSSGNTIYF. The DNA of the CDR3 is TGTGCCAGCAGTTTACAGGGAAGCTCTGGAAACACCATATATTTT.

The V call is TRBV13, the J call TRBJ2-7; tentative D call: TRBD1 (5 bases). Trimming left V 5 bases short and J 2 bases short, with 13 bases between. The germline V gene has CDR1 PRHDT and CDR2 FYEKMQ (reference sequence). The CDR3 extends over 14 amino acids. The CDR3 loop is CASSRETAAYEQYF. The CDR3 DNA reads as TGTGCCAGCAGCAGAGAGACAGCCGCCTACGAGCAGTACTTC.

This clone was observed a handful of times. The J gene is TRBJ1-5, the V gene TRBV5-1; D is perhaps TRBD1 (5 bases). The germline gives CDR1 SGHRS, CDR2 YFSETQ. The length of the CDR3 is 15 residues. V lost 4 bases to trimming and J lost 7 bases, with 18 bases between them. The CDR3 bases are TGCGCCAGCAGCCTCGGCGACAGCTTTGGGCAGCCCCAGCATTTT. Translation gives CASSLGDSFGQPQHF.

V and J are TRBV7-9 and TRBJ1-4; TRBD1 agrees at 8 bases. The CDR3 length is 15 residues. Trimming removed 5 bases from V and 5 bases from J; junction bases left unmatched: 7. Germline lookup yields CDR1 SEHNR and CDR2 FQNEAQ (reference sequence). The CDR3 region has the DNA TGTGCCAGCAGCGCAACCGACAGGGGAAATGAAAAACTGTTTTTT. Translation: CASSATDRGNEKLFF. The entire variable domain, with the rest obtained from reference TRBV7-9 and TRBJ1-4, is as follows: DTGVSQNPRHKITKRGQNVTFRCDPISEHNRLYWYRQTLGQGPEFLTYFQNEAQLEKSRLLSDRFSAERPKGSFSTLEIQRTEQGDSAMYLCASSATDRGNEKLFFGSGTQLSVL.

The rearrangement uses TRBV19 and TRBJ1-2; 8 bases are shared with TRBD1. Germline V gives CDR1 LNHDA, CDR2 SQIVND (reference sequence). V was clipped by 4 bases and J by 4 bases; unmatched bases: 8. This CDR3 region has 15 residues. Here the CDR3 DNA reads TGTGCCAGTAGTACGAGACAGGGGCCTAGCTATGGCTACACCTTC. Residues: CASSTRQGPSYGYTF. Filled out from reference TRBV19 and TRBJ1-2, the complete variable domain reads DGGITQSPKYLFRKEGQNVTLSCEQNLNHDAMYWYRQDPGQGLRLIYYSQIVNDFQKGDIAEGYSVSREKKESFPLTVTSAQKNPTAFYLCASSTRQGPSYGYTFGSGTRLTVV.

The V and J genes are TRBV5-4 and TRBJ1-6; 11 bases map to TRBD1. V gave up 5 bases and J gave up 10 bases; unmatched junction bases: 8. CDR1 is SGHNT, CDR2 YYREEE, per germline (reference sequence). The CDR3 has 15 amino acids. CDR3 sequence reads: CASSPPGQGGSPLHF. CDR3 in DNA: TGTGCCAGCAGTCCTCCGGGACAGGGGGGATCACCCCTCCACTTT.

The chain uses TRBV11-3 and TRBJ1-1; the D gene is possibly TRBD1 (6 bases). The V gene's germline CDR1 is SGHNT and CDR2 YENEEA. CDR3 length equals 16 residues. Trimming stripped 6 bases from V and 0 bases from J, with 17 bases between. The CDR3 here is CASRMGTIEMNTEAFF. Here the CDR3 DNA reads TGTGCCAGCAGGATGGGGACAATAGAAATGAACACTGAAGCTTTCTTT.

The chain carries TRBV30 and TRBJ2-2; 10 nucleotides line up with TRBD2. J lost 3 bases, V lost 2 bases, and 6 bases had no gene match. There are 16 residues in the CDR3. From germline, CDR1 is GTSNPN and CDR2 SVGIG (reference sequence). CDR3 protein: CAWSSSGGLYTGELFF. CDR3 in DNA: TGTGCCTGGAGTAGTAGCGGGGGGCTCTACACCGGGGAGCTGTTTTTT.

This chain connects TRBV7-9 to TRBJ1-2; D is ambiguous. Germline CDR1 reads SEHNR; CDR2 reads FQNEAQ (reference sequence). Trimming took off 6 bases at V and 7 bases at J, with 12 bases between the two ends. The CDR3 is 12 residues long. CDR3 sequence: CASRAFGVGYTF. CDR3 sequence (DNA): TGTGCCAGCAGGGCCTTCGGGGTTGGCTACACCTTC.